This T cell receptor (beta chain) is from a study of blood T cell repertoires in COVID-19 (dated by TCRdb to the early 2020s). Notes on the research overall: Collaborator samples came from the United States, Italy and Spain and covered acute and convalescent phases of COVID-19. The prospective study material was composed of cDNA or gDNA derived from T cells, B-cell-depleted T cells, or PBMCs. The dataset comprised deeply sampled blood TCRbeta repertoires from subjects exposed to, actively infected with, or recovered from COVID-19. The repertoires were released in a freely available public database intended as a resource for research on the immune response to SARS-CoV-2. Samples were obtained from the ongoing ImmuneRACE study (first 160 participants) and from approximately 1,200 subjects provided by 6 global collaborators. Sample metadata almost always included a de-identified subject ID, COVID-19 status, age in years and sex. Where available, HLA class I and class II types were obtained from metadata supplied by the sample provider rather than from assay-based typing. What the research found in general, with its limitations: The quantity of clinical and demographic metadata differed by source and by participant and was supplied without curation.

Remarks on this clone: Which antigen it targets is not known. The record has no base qualities; no much larger clone is one base away.

TCRbeta CDR3 regions were amplified from genomic DNA by means of the immunoSEQ Assay, a bias-controlled multiplex PCR. Per the source publication's procedure: Within the assay, amplification of reference gene primers was used to estimate how many nucleated cells each sample contained. Sequence reads were collapsed and filtered to measure the absolute abundance of every unique TCRbeta CDR3 rearrangement. For each sample, productive Simpson clonality was calculated by taking the square root of Simpson's diversity index across productive rearrangements. What TCRdb holds here is the immuneACCESS table cut down to in-frame rearrangements. Part of the clones is not present; checked against another copy, under half of the missing clones reflect an unresolved V gene, and the others are unexplained. D and trimming were read from the DNA, whereas the V and J calls and clone size are those reported in that table. For this sample the table gives fewer than 500,000 clones, of which 87% were detected only once. The biggest ten clones account for almost 2% of the sample.

Participants in the prospective study were aged about 18 to 95 years, lived in 20 to 25 United States geographic areas, and enrolled through a virtual design. Cohort assignment in the prospective study relied on participant-reported clinical history from a screening survey and a study questionnaire. Each participant in the prospective study had whole blood, serum and a nasopharyngeal or oropharyngeal swab collected by mobile phlebotomists. Over a roughly 2-month period, participants in the prospective study had the option of providing additional blood draws and questionnaires. Blood samples from the prospective study were shipped frozen or at room temperature prior to DNA extraction. Trimming takes 8 bases from V and 2 bases from J, and the germline ends sit 11 bases apart. The germline V gene gives CDR1 as MNHEY and CDR2 as SVGAGI. The CDR3 contains 13 residues, cysteine and phenylalanine counted. Only the CDR3 part of the read is kept: 39 bases, read in frame from the first base.

This sequence was found in a young woman with acute COVID-19. The material sequenced was PBMCs or T cells enriched from blood (not recorded which). The sequence is built from TRBV6-5 and TRBJ2-3, with a weak D call of TRBD2 (5 bases match). CDR3 sequence: CASGSSSTDTQYF. The DNA reads TGTGCCAGCGGGAGCAGTTCCACAGATACGCAGTATTTT.